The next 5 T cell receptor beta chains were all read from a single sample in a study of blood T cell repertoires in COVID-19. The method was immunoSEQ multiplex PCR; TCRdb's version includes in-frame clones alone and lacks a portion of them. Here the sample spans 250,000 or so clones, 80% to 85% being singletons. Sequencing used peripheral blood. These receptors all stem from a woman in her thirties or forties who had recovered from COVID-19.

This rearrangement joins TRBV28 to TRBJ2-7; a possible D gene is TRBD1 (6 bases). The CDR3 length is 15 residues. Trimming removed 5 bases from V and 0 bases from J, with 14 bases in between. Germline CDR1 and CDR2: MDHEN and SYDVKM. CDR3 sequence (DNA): TGTGCCAGCAGTCCACCGACAGGAATCTCCTACGAGCAGTACTTC. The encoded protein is CASSPPTGISYEQYF.

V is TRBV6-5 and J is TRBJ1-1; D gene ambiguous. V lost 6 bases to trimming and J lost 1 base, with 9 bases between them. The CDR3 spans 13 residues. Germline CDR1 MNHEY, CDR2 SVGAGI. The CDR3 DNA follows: TGTGCCAGCAGACGCATACAGAACACTGAAGCTTTCTTT. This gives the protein CASRRIQNTEAFF.

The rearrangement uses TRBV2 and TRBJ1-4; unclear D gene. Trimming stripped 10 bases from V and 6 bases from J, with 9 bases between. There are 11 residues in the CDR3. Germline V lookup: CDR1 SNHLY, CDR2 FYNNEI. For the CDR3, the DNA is TGTGCCATAAAGGCGGATGAAAAACTGTTTTTT. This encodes CAIKADEKLFF.

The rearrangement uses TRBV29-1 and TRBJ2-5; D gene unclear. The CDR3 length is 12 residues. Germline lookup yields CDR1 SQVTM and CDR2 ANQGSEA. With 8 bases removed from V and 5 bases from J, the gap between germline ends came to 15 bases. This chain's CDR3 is CSFSTPGETQYF. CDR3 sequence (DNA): TGCAGCTTCTCGACCCCCGGGGAGACCCAGTACTTC.

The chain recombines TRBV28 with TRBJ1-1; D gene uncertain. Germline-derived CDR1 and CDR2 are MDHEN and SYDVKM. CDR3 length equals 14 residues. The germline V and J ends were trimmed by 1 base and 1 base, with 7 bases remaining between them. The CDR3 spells CASSLSLGNTEAFF. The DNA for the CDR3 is TGTGCCAGCAGTTTATCCCTCGGGAACACTGAAGCTTTCTTT.